The entry that follows covers one TCR beta chain sequence. Its antigen is currently unknown. The donors, nominally healthy at sampling, likely had unrecorded immune exposures. The sample belongs to a study of cytomegalovirus exposure and HLA in healthy donors. Study-level information: Unique TCRs numbering approximately 80 million, obtained from HLA-typed donors, made up an early data release. Among the 300 to 500 genotyped donors, less than 85% were placed in the Caucasian-associated ancestry cluster. Study findings and constraints: The study labeled approximately 150 TCR beta chains cytomegalovirus-associated.

The CDR3 has 15 residues. Germline-derived CDR1 and CDR2 are LNHNV and YYDKDF (reference sequence). After removal of 0 bases from V and 5 bases from J, the junction contained 7 bases not matched to a gene. The PCR employed 60 Vbeta primers together with 13 Jbeta primers. Assay used: immunoSEQ multiplex PCR; TCRdb lists only in-frame clones, some missing. The sample has 200,000 to 250,000 clones, roughly 89% seen once. This clonotype was sampled from a woman between 18 and 30 years old in good health and CMV-seronegative. What was sequenced was PBMCs. This chain links TRBV15 with TRBJ2-7; 7 nucleotides agree with TRBD1. This chain's CDR3 is CATSRDPGGSDEQYF. In DNA, the CDR3 is TGTGCCACCAGCAGAGATCCAGGGGGAAGTGACGAGCAGTACTTC.